This is a list of T cell receptor beta chains from one sample in a study of vaccination effects on CD4 cells after COVID-19. TCRdb's table, derived via immunoSEQ multiplex PCR, lists solely in-frame clones and lacks some. The sample holds 67,000 or so clones, over 70% seen once. The antigens these receptors bind are not known. Specimen: CD4+ T cells from PBMCs cultured with HCoV-229E spike peptides, collected after COVID-19 vaccination. The receptors here all came from a human donor who received a COVID-19 vaccine. The CDR3 runs from the conserved cysteine through the conserved F or W. Fields, in order: D gene, V gene, clone size, J gene, CDR3 DNA, CDR3 protein. The D gene is left open where the match is weak. Not every row has a clone size; where given, it reads once, few, many or a size class.

.	TRBV12-3/TRBV12-4	.	TRBJ2-3	TGTGCCAGCAGATTTTCCGGGAAGCAGTATTTT	CASRFSGKQYF
TRBD1	TRBV5-1	.	TRBJ1-1	TGCGCCAGCAGCCTCCCCCCCGGGACAGGGTCCCCTGAAGCTTTCTTT	CASSLPPGTGSPEAFF
.	TRBV28	.	TRBJ1-4	TGTGCCAGCAGTGGGGACGGTGCAACTAATGAAAAACTGTTTTTT	CASSGDGATNEKLFF
TRBD1	TRBV29-1	few	TRBJ1-4	TGCAGCGCCGCGCCCGGGACAGGGGGAAATGAAAAACTGTTTTTT	CSAAPGTGGNEKLFF
.	TRBV27	once	TRBJ2-1	TGTGCCAGCAGTTTAGCGCCCAATGAGCAGTTCTTC	CASSLAPNEQFF
.	TRBV2	few	TRBJ1-5	TGTGCCAGCAGTGAAGCCCAGGGTGGACAGCCCCAGCATTTT	CASSEAQGGQPQHF
.	TRBV18	.	TRBJ1-1	TGTGCCAGCTCACCGCGTCAGGAGAACACTGAAGCTTTCTTT	CASSPRQENTEAFF
TRBD1	TRBV5-1	few	TRBJ1-1	TGCGCCAGCAGCTTGTTGACAGGGGGTGGGATTAACACTGAAGCTTTCTTT	CASSLLTGGGINTEAFF
.	TRBV7-2	.	TRBJ1-2	TGTGCCAGCAGCTTGGCGGCGGATGGCTACACCTTC	CASSLAADGYTF
.	TRBV10-1	.	TRBJ2-1	TGCGCCAAGTGGACAGAGGGTGAGCAGTTCTTC	CAKWTEGEQFF
TRBD1	TRBV14	.	TRBJ2-6	TGTGCCAGCAGCCGGGACAGATCGAGCCAGTGGGCCAACGTCCTGACTTTC	CASSRDRSSQWANVLTF
.	TRBV19	once	TRBJ2-6	TGTGCCTCCAACCCCCATGCGCGGGGGCCGGGGGCCAACGTCCTGACTTTC	CASNPHARGPGANVLTF
TRBD1	TRBV19	.	TRBJ1-5	TGTGCCAGTAGAGACAAGACAGGGGTGGGGAATCAGCCCCAGCATTTT	CASRDKTGVGNQPQHF
.	TRBV7-2	.	TRBJ1-5	TGTGCCAGCAGCTCCCAGCAGGGGAGTCGTCAGCCCCAGCATTTT	CASSSQQGSRQPQHF
.	TRBV7-8	.	TRBJ1-2	TGTGCCAGCAGCTTAGGCTTATCGGCAGCATATGGCTACACCTTC	CASSLGLSAAYGYTF
.	TRBV28	.	TRBJ1-1	TGTGCCAGCACCATACAGGGCGGTAACACTGAAGCTTTCTTT	CASTIQGGNTEAFF
.	TRBV3-1/TRBV3-2	.	TRBJ2-4	TGTGCCAGCAGCCAATACGGTGCGGTTCTGGGCAAAAACATTCAGTACTTC	CASSQYGAVLGKNIQYF
.	TRBV6-2/TRBV6-3	.	TRBJ2-1	TGTGCCAGCAGTTACTCATCTTTGAGCAATGAGCAGTTCTTC	CASSYSSLSNEQFF
.	TRBV2	.	TRBJ1-4	TGTGCCAGCAGTGTTGCGGGATTTGAAAAACTGTTTTTT	CASSVAGFEKLFF
TRBD2	TRBV10-3	.	TRBJ2-1	TGTGCCATTAGACTAGCGGGGGGATACAATGAGCAGTTCTTC	CAIRLAGGYNEQFF
.	TRBV10-3	.	TRBJ2-1	TGTGCCATCAGTGAGACTAGCCTCCACAACAATGAGCAGTTCTTC	CAISETSLHNNEQFF
.	TRBV7-3	.	TRBJ1-3	TGTGCCAGCAGCTTAACCCCGGGGGCACGGGGAAACACCATATATTTT	CASSLTPGARGNTIYF
.	TRBV10-1	.	TRBJ2-3	TGCGCCAGCGGAGAAACTCTTAGCACAGATACGCAGTATTTT	CASGETLSTDTQYF
.	TRBV6-5	.	TRBJ1-4	TGTGCCAGCAGAAGGGACGGTGTCGGTAATGAAAAACTGTTTTTT	CASRRDGVGNEKLFF
.	TRBV10-1	.	TRBJ2-3	TGCGCCAGCAGTGAGACTCCTCAACCTAGCACAGATACGCAGTATTTT	CASSETPQPSTDTQYF
.	TRBV7-8	.	TRBJ1-5	TGTGCCAGCAGCTTAGCGAGAGGAAATCAGCCCCAGCATTTT	CASSLARGNQPQHF
TRBD2	TRBV28	.	TRBJ2-3	TGTGCCAGCAAGATAATTAGCGGGGGGGCCGGGGATACGCAGTATTTT	CASKIISGGAGDTQYF
.	TRBV19	.	TRBJ1-4	TGTGCCAGTACCATGACACCAACTAATGAAAAACTGTTTTTT	CASTMTPTNEKLFF
.	TRBV20-1	.	TRBJ1-5	TGCAGTGCGCTATCGAAGTGGGCCCAGCATTTT	CSALSKWAQHF
.	TRBV5-1	few	TRBJ2-5	TGCGCCAGCAGAGGGGAATCTGGGGAGACCCAGTACTTC	CASRGESGETQYF
.	TRBV3-1/TRBV3-2	.	TRBJ1-4	TGTGCCAGCAGCCAAGTTAGGGGGGCTTCCCCTCCTCTGGAAAAACTGTTTTTT	CASSQVRGASPPLEKLFF
.	TRBV28	.	TRBJ1-5	TGTGCCAGCAGTTTTAGGGGTTCCAATCAGCCCCAGCATTTT	CASSFRGSNQPQHF
.	TRBV19	.	TRBJ1-5	TGTGCCACACGACAGACGGACAGAAATCAGCCCCAGCATTTT	CATRQTDRNQPQHF
.	TRBV29-1	.	TRBJ1-1	TGCAGCGTGAAACCTGCGAACACTGAAGCTTTCTTT	CSVKPANTEAFF
.	TRBV11-2	.	TRBJ1-3	TGTGCCAGCAGCCACGGGCTTCTTCAGGGGTCGTCTGGAAACACCATATATTTT	CASSHGLLQGSSGNTIYF
.	TRBV4-2	.	TRBJ2-6	TGTGCCAGCAGCCAAGGTTTAGTCTCTGGGGCCAACGTCCTGACTTTC	CASSQGLVSGANVLTF
.	TRBV6-6	.	TRBJ2-5	TGTGCCAGCAGTTACTCCCCCCGCGGGGTCGAGGAGACCCAGTACTTC	CASSYSPRGVEETQYF
.	TRBV2	.	TRBJ1-1	TGTGCCAGCATTCAAGACATGAACACTGAAGCTTTCTTT	CASIQDMNTEAFF
.	TRBV5-1	.	TRBJ1-1	TGCGCCAGCAGCTCCCGACAGTCAATGATAGAAGCTTTCTTT	CASSSRQSMIEAFF
.	TRBV6-5	.	TRBJ1-2	TGTGCCAGCAGAACTGCGGACAGTTTCAACTATGGCTACACCTTC	CASRTADSFNYGYTF
.	TRBV6-2/TRBV6-3	.	TRBJ2-5	TGTGCCAGCAGTTACGGCTCGGGGGCTCAAGAGACCCAGTACTTC	CASSYGSGAQETQYF
TRBD1	TRBV7-9	.	TRBJ1-2	TGTGCCAGCAGCTTAGGGGACAGTAACTATGGCTACACCTTC	CASSLGDSNYGYTF
.	TRBV7-2	.	TRBJ2-6	TGTGCCATCACCCTGGGCGCGGCTGGGGCCAACGTCCTGACTTTC	CAITLGAAGANVLTF
.	TRBV5-1	.	TRBJ1-1	TGCGCCAGCAGCCCAGGACTGATAGGGAACACTGAAGCTTTCTTT	CASSPGLIGNTEAFF
.	TRBV2	.	TRBJ1-5	TGTGCCAGCACCCTAGACGGGGGCCAAAATCAGCCCCAGCATTTT	CASTLDGGQNQPQHF
TRBD1	TRBV29-1	.	TRBJ1-4	TGCAGCGTACGACAGGGGGCAGGCACTAATGAAAAACTGTTTTTT	CSVRQGAGTNEKLFF
.	TRBV6-5	.	TRBJ1-1	TGTGCCAGCAGTTACATTTCCCAGGGCCACACTGAAGCTTTCTTT	CASSYISQGHTEAFF
.	TRBV10-3	.	TRBJ2-5	TGTGCCATCAGTGAGGGACTATCACCAGGGGATGAGACCCAGTACTTC	CAISEGLSPGDETQYF
TRBD2	TRBV5-1	.	TRBJ2-1	TGCGCCAGCAGCTTAACCGGGACTAGTCTCAATGAGCAGTTCTTC	CASSLTGTSLNEQFF
.	TRBV12-5	.	TRBJ1-2	TGTGCTAGTGGTTTGGAAACCGGGACACGGAACTATGGCTACACCTTC	CASGLETGTRNYGYTF
.	TRBV5-8	.	TRBJ2-5	TGTGCCAGCCCCCTGGGGTATGGTATTTACCAAGAGACCCAGTACTTC	CASPLGYGIYQETQYF